One sample yielded the 10 T cell receptor beta chains listed below, sequenced in a study of T-cell reconstitution after alpha-beta-depleted transplantation in children. Unique molecular identifiers featured in how the TCRbeta library was prepared. TCRdb re-derived calls from the PCR reads in MiXCR, one entry per CDR3 protein. Of 250,000 to 300,000 distinct CDR3 sequences in the sample, 11% were seen once. Specimen: peripheral blood, collected 180 days after TCRalphabeta/CD19-depleted stem cell transplant. These receptors all stem from a male patient between 2 and 9 years old who had a stem cell transplant for chronic granulomatous disease, so the T cells may come from the graft donor.

This clonotype has at least ten counts. The V gene is TRBV5-1, the J gene TRBJ2-7, with TRBD2 matching over 7 bases. Germline V CDR1 and CDR2: SGHRS, YFSETQ. The CDR3 is 14 amino acids. Unmatched junction bases numbered 4, after V lost 0 bases and J lost 4 bases. This CDR3 is CASSLAGLDYEQYF. Here the CDR3 DNA reads TGCGCCAGCAGCTTGGCCGGACTAGATTACGAGCAGTACTTC.

Notes on this clonotype: A much larger clone lies a single base off, so this may be a read error. V and J are TRBV4-1 and TRBJ1-5, with D possibly being TRBD1 (5 bases). The germline gives CDR1 MGHRA, CDR2 YSYEKL. The CDR3 has 14 amino acids. CDR3 region: CASSQLRGNQRQHF. Here the CDR3 DNA reads TGCGCCAGCAGCCAATTGAGGGGCAATCAGCGCCAGCATTTT.

Concerning this clonotype itself: Given a much more abundant clone one base away, this may be a read error. This rearrangement joins TRBV20-1 to TRBJ2-1; TRBD2 is a possible D gene (6 bases). The CDR3 has 14 amino acids. Deletions cut 6 bases from V and 2 bases from J, with 14 bases between. In germline, CDR1 is DFQATT, CDR2 SNEGSKA (reference sequence). The CDR3 protein is CSAVRDSAYNEQFF. CDR3 in DNA: TGCAGTGCCGTGCGGGACTCCGCCTACAATGAGCAGTTCTTC.

This clonotype was found a few times. The chain employs TRBV28 and TRBJ2-1, with D possibly being TRBD2 (5 bases). The V end was cut by 4 bases, the J end by 15 bases, with 10 bases between. Per the germline V gene, CDR1 is MDHEN and CDR2 is SYDVKM. The CDR3 has 10 residues. CDR3 loop: CASSSGKVFF. DNA for the CDR3: TGTGCCAGCAGTTCCGGGAAGGTGTTCTTC.

This clonotype has a count of ten or more. The CDR3 DNA follows: TGTGCCAGCAGCTTAGTTGGGGCGGGAGGCTTCTACAATGAGCAGTTCTTC. Translated, it gives CASSLVGAGGFYNEQFF. The chain links TRBV7-8 to TRBJ2-1; 8 nucleotides align to TRBD2. Looked up from germline, CDR1 is SGHVS and CDR2 is FQNEAQ. The CDR3 has 17 amino acids. The junction had 8 bases not matched to a gene; V was cut back by 1 base and J by 3 bases.

This clonotype was counted ten times or more. V and J are TRBV29-1 and TRBJ1-5; 7 bases match TRBD1. The trim removed 6 bases at V and 9 bases at J, leaving 17 bases unmatched. This CDR3 comprises 15 residues. Germline V gene lookup returns CDR1 SQVTM and CDR2 ANQGSEA. CDR3 nucleotide sequence: TGCAGCGTCGGGAATAGACAGGGAACCCCTTGGCCCCAGCATTTT. This gives the protein CSVGNRQGTPWPQHF. Combining the CDR3 with reference TRBV29-1 and TRBJ1-5 gives the whole variable domain SAVISQKPSRDICQRGTSLTIQCQVDSQVTMMFWYRQQPGQSLTLIATANQGSEATYESGFVIDKFPISRPNLTFSTLTVSNMSPEDSSIYLCSVGNRQGTPWPQHFGDGTRLSIL.

This clonotype appeared many times. The chain joins TRBV27 to TRBJ1-1, with 8 bases identical to TRBD1. V dropped 5 bases and J dropped 11; count of bases not matched to a gene: 4. Per germline, CDR1 MNHEY and CDR2 SMNVEV (reference sequence). CDR3 length: 11 amino acids. The DNA of the CDR3 is TGTGCCAGCAGTGGCCAGGGGGCGGCTTTCTTT. Translation gives CASSGQGAAFF.

This clonotype came up many times. The chain recombines TRBV7-9 with TRBJ2-1; 7 nucleotides line up with TRBD1. Germline V gives CDR1 SEHNR, CDR2 FQNEAQ (reference sequence). Trimming at V came to 11 bases and at J to 0 bases, leaving 1 base not matched to a gene. CDR3 length: 12 amino acids. CDR3 region: CAGDSSYNEQFF. In nucleotides, the CDR3 is TGTGCCGGGGACAGCTCCTACAATGAGCAGTTCTTC.

A word on this clonotype: This may stem from a read error, because a much larger clone lies one nucleotide away. The chain employs TRBV20-1 and TRBJ2-1; 9 nucleotides match TRBD2. The CDR3 runs 12 residues. Germline CDR1 DFQATT, CDR2 SNEGSKA (reference sequence). DNA of the CDR3: TGCAGTGCAACGGGACTAGCCGATGAGCAGCTCTTC. Its translation is CSATGLADEQLF.

This clonotype was seen many times. V and J are TRBV29-1 and TRBJ2-7, with TRBD2 matching over 7 bases. Germline CDR1 is SQVTM and CDR2 is ANQGSEA. The V gene end was trimmed by 7 bases and the J gene end by 1 base; junction bases not matched to a gene: 4. CDR3 length: 12 amino acids. The CDR3 is CSASAGSYEQYF. CDR3 in DNA: TGCAGCGCCTCAGCGGGGTCCTACGAGCAGTACTTC.